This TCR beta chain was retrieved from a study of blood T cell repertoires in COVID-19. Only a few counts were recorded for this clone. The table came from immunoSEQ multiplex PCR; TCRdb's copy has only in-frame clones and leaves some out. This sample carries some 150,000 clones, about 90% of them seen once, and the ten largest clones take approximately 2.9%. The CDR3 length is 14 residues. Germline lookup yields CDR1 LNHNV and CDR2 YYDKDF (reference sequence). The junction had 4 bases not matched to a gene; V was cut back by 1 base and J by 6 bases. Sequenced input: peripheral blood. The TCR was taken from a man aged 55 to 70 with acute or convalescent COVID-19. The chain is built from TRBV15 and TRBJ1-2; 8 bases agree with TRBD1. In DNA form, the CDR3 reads TGTGCCACCAGCAGAGGACAGGGGTCTGATGGCTACACCTTC. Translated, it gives CATSRGQGSDGYTF.